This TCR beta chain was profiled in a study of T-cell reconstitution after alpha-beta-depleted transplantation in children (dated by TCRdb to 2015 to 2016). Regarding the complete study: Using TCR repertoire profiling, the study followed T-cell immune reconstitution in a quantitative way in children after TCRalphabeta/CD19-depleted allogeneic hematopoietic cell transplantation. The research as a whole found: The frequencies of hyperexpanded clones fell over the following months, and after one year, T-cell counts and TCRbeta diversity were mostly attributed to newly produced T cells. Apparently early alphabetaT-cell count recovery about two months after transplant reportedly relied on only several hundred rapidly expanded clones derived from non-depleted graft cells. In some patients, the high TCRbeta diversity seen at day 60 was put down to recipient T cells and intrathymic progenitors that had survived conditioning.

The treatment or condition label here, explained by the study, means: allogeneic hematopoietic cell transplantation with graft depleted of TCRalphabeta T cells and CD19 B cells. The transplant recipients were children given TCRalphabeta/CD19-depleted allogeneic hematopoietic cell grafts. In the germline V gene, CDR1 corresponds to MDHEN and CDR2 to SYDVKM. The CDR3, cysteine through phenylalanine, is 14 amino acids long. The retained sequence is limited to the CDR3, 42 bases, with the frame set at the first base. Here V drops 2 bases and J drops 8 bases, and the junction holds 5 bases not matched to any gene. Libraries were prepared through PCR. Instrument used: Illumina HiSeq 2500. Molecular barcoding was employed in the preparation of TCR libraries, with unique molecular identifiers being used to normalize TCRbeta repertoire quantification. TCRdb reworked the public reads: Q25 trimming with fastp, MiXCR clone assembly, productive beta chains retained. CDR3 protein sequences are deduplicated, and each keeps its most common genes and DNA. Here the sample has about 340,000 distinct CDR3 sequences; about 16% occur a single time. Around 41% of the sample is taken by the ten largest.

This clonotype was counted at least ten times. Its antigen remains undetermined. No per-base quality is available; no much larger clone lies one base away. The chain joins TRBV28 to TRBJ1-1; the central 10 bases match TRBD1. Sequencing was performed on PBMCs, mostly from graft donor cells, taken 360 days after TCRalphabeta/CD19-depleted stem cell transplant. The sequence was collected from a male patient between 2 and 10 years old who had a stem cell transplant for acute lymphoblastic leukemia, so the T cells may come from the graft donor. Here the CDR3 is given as CASSLEPDRGEAFF. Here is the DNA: TGTGCCAGCAGTTTAGAACCGGACAGGGGGGAAGCTTTCTTT. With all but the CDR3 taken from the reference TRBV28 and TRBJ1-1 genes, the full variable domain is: DVKVTQSSRYLVKRTGEKVFLECVQDMDHENMFWYRQDPGLGLRLIYFSYDVKMKEKGDIPEGYSVSREKKERFSLILESASTNQTSMYLCASSLEPDRGEAFFGQGTRLTVV.